This TCR beta chain was found in a study of T cells in localized non-small cell lung cancer. General observations from the study: Increased T cell density in blood showed an association with longer overall survival. Adjacent lung had a median roughly 58 of the 100 largest tumor clones. It remains possible that heterogeneity exists, since only one tumor region was sequenced. Of the tissues analyzed, uninvolved adjacent lung showed maximal T cell clonality, greater than tumor.

The table came from immunoSEQ multiplex PCR; TCRdb's copy has only in-frame clones and leaves some out. The sample has 15,000 to 25,000 clones; 75% to 90% are singletons. Worth noting for this clone: Its antigen is unknown.

Trimming at V came to 2 bases and at J to 0 bases, leaving 7 bases not matched to a gene. The CDR3 sequence is 17 residues long. Germline values: CDR1 SGDLS, CDR2 YYNGEE. The chain is built from TRBV9 and TRBJ1-3, with TRBD1 matching 8 bases. The receptor was derived from a man aged 40 to 70 with stage I lung adenocarcinoma. This specimen consisted of peripheral blood, obtained before any cancer treatment. CDR3 DNA: TGTGCCAGCAGCGTGGGGGACAGGCGATTCTCTGGAAACACCATATATTTT. Translation gives CASSVGDRRFSGNTIYF.